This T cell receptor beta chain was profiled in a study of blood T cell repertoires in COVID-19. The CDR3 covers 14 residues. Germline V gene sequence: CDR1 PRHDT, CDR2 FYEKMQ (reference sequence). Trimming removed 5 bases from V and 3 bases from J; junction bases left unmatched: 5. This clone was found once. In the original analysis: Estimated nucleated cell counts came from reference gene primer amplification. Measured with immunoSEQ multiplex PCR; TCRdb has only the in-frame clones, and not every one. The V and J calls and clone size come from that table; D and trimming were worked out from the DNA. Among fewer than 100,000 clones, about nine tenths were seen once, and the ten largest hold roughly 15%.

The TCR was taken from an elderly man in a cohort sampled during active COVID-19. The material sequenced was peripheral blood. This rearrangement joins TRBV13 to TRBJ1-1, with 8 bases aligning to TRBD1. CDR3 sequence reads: CASSATGVDTEAFF. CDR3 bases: TGTGCCAGCAGCGCGACAGGGGTGGACACTGAAGCTTTCTTT.